These 31 T cell receptor beta chains share one sample of origin, sequenced in a study of technical replicates of blood from a few donors. The assay was immunoSEQ multiplex PCR, and TCRdb's table has in-frame clones only and misses some. The profile shows approximately 13,000 clones, more than 70% of them singletons. Sequenced sample: PBMCs. Receptors originate from a human donor in good health.

The V call is TRBV19, the J call TRBJ2-3, with 11 bases identical to TRBD1. The CDR3 covers 16 residues. Germline CDR1 and CDR2: LNHDA and SQIVND (reference sequence). After removal of 4 bases from V and 4 bases from J, the junction contained 7 bases not matched to a gene. The CDR3 here is CASSTTPGQGADTQYF. CDR3 bases: TGTGCCAGTAGTACTACTCCGGGACAGGGGGCAGATACGCAGTATTTT.

The rearrangement uses TRBV18 and TRBJ1-5; D is undetermined. This CDR3 has 17 amino acids. The germline V gene has CDR1 KGHSH and CDR2 LQKENI. The V gene lost 0 bases and the J gene lost 5 bases, with 17 bases spanning the gap. This CDR3 is CASSPPLIRERYQPQHF. The CDR3 coding sequence is TGTGCCAGCTCACCACCGCTCATAAGGGAGCGGTATCAGCCCCAGCATTTT.

This chain joins TRBV28 and TRBJ2-7, with 8 bases identical to TRBD2. Germline V gene sequence: CDR1 MDHEN, CDR2 SYDVKM. The CDR3 sequence is 12 residues long. V gave up 11 bases and J gave up 3 bases; unmatched junction bases: 6. In DNA, the CDR3 is TGTGCCGTGCGGGGGGTCGACTACGAGCAGTACTTC. Amino acid sequence: CAVRGVDYEQYF.

This clone was seen just once. The chain joins TRBV6-6 to TRBJ2-7; possible D gene TRBD2, 5 bases. The CDR3 length is 16 residues. Trimming stripped 5 bases from V and 3 bases from J, with 20 bases between. The germline CDR1 and CDR2 sequences are MNHNY and SVGAGI (reference sequence). Here the CDR3 reads CASSRQEFNGDYEQYF. The CDR3 DNA follows: TGTGCCAGCAGTCGGCAAGAATTCAACGGGGACTACGAGCAGTACTTC.

The V and J genes are TRBV7-9 and TRBJ2-2, with TRBD1 identical over 7 bases. This CDR3 has 15 residues. Germline trimming cut 4 bases from V and 5 bases from J; bases unmatched to any gene: 7. From germline, CDR1 is SEHNR and CDR2 FQNEAQ (reference sequence). CDR3 sequence (DNA): TGTGCCAGCAGCTCTCCGGGACAGAGGACCGGGGAGCTGTTTTTT. Protein sequence: CASSSPGQRTGELFF.

The chain is built from TRBV7-9 and TRBJ2-2, with TRBD2 matching over 8 bases. J gave up 5 bases and V 5 bases, and 7 bases lay outside the gene matches. The CDR3 is 15 amino acids. Germline lookup yields CDR1 SEHNR and CDR2 FQNEAQ (reference sequence). In DNA, the CDR3 is TGTGCCAGCAGCCCTACTAGCGGAGATACCGGGGAGCTGTTTTTT. Translating gives CASSPTSGDTGELFF.

This chain links TRBV18 with TRBJ2-3; 7 bases align to TRBD1. The CDR3 spans 14 residues. The V and J ends lost 5 bases and 5 bases, in that order; junction bases with no gene match: 7. Germline V CDR1 and CDR2: KGHSH, LQKENI. The CDR3 DNA is TGTGCCAGCTCATCTACAGGGGTTCAAGATACGCAGTATTTT. This gives the protein CASSSTGVQDTQYF. The variable domain in full, completed from reference TRBV18 and TRBJ2-3, reads NAGVMQNPRHLVRRRGQEARLRCSPMKGHSHVYWYRQLPEEGLKFMVYLQKENIIDESGMPKERFSAEFPKEGPSILRIQQVVRGDSAAYFCASSSTGVQDTQYFGPGTRLTVL.

The chain joins TRBV18 to TRBJ2-2; 8 bases are a match to TRBD1. The CDR3 length is 17 residues. V lost 3 bases to trimming and J lost 2 bases; unmatched junction nucleotides: 8. The germline CDR1 and CDR2 sequences are KGHSH and LQKENI. This chain's CDR3 is CASSPPRGRLNTGELFF. The DNA of the CDR3 is TGTGCCAGCTCACCCCCCAGGGGGCGGCTCAACACCGGGGAGCTGTTTTTT.

The chain links TRBV2 to TRBJ2-2; D is undetermined. The CDR3 runs to 16 residues. CDR1 is SNHLY, CDR2 FYNNEI, per germline. Trimming removed 3 bases from V and 0 bases from J, with 11 bases in between. CDR3 DNA sequence: TGTGCCAGCAGTGACAGATTACAACCGAACACCGGGGAGCTGTTTTTT. Encoded protein: CASSDRLQPNTGELFF. Together with reference TRBV2 and TRBJ2-2, the CDR3 gives the full variable domain: EPEVTQTPSHQVTQMGQEVILRCVPISNHLYFYWYRQILGQKVEFLVSFYNNEISEKSEIFDDQFSVERPDGSNFTLKIRSTKLEDSAMYFCASSDRLQPNTGELFFGEGSRLTVL.

The chain's CDR3 is CASSFEGNQPQHF. The CDR3 DNA follows: TGTGCCAGCAGCTTTGAGGGAAATCAGCCCCAGCATTTT. The gene calls are TRBV11-1 and TRBJ1-5, with D unresolved. Deletions cut 3 bases from V and 4 bases from J, with 7 bases between. The CDR3 is 13 amino acids. Germline-derived CDR1 and CDR2 are SGHAT and FQDESV (reference sequence).

The genes are TRBV6-6 and TRBJ1-1; possible D gene TRBD1, 6 bases. This CDR3 has 14 amino acids. CDR1 and CDR2 (germline): MNHNY, SVGAGI (reference sequence). Trimming shortened V by 6 bases and J by 3 bases, and 14 bases separated the two germline ends. CDR3 amino acids: CASSYDRSYTEAFF. CDR3 bases: TGTGCCAGCAGCTACGACAGGTCTTACACTGAAGCTTTCTTT.

The chain employs TRBV18 and TRBJ1-2; weak D call: TRBD1 (5 bases). CDR3 length: 15 residues. Trimming removed 1 base from V and 0 bases from J, with 9 bases in between. The germline CDR1 and CDR2 sequences are KGHSH and LQKENI. The CDR3 bases are TGTGCCAGCTCACCACTCAGGGAATCTAACTATGGCTACACCTTC. Amino acid sequence: CASSPLRESNYGYTF.

The chain recombines TRBV6-5 with TRBJ2-2; 8 nucleotides agree with TRBD1. After removal of 5 bases from V and 3 bases from J, the junction contained 5 bases not matched to a gene. This CDR3 region has 15 residues. The V gene's germline CDR1 is MNHEY and CDR2 SVGAGI. CDR3: CASSRRTGYTGELFF. DNA for the CDR3: TGTGCCAGCAGTCGTCGGACAGGGTACACCGGGGAGCTGTTTTTT.

The rearrangement joins TRBV10-2 to TRBJ2-7; the match to TRBD2 covers 7 bases. In germline, CDR1 is WSHSY, CDR2 SAAADI. V gave up 5 bases and J gave up 6 bases; unmatched junction bases: 13. The length of the CDR3 is 15 residues. The CDR3 DNA is TGCGCCAGCAGTAAACAACCGGGACTATCGGCCGAGCAGTACTTC. This translates into CASSKQPGLSAEQYF.

The chain recombines TRBV11-3 with TRBJ1-2; D ambiguous. The CDR3 has 10 residues. V shed 10 bases and J shed 12 bases, with 15 bases lying between them. Germline CDR1 reads SGHNT; CDR2 reads YENEEA. The CDR3 loop is CANTKQWDTF. The CDR3 nucleotides read TGTGCCAACACTAAGCAGTGGGACACCTTC.

This chain connects TRBV5-1 to TRBJ2-6; D is undetermined. The V gene lost 0 bases and the J gene lost 1 base, with 5 bases spanning the gap. The CDR3 spans 15 residues. CDR1 is SGHRS and CDR2 is YFSETQ in the germline V gene. The DNA of the CDR3 is TGCGCCAGCAGCTTGGGAGAGTCTGGGGCCAACGTCCTGACTTTC. It is translated as CASSLGESGANVLTF.

The chain carries TRBV11-2 and TRBJ1-1; 8 nucleotides align to TRBD1. Germline V gene sequence: CDR1 SGHAT, CDR2 FQNNGV. The CDR3 has 15 amino acids. Germline trimming cut 4 bases from V and 5 bases from J; bases unmatched to any gene: 9. CDR3 sequence (DNA): TGTGCCAGCAGCTCTAGACAGGGGCCAGAAACTGAAGCTTTCTTT. Translated: CASSSRQGPETEAFF.

The CDR3 loop is CASSLWGTGGSYGYTF. The CDR3 DNA reads TGTGCCAGCAGTTTATGGGGGACAGGGGGATCCTATGGCTACACCTTC. This rearrangement joins TRBV27 to TRBJ1-2; TRBD1 matches at 11 bases. The V and J ends lost 1 base and 4 bases, in that order; junction bases with no gene match: 5. Germline loops: CDR1 MNHEY, CDR2 SMNVEV (reference sequence). The CDR3 contains 16 residues.

The chain has TRBV4-2 and TRBJ2-6; D call uncertain. The CDR3 sequence is 16 residues long. Trimming left V 1 base short and J 2 bases short, with 9 bases between. Germline CDR1 reads LGHNA; CDR2 reads YNFKEQ. CDR3 residues: CASSQVWPTGANVLTF. CDR3 DNA: TGTGCCAGCAGCCAAGTCTGGCCGACTGGGGCCAACGTCCTGACTTTC.

V and J are TRBV5-4 and TRBJ1-3, with D possibly being TRBD1 (6 bases). The CDR3 covers 14 residues. Germline V gene lookup returns CDR1 SGHNT and CDR2 YYREEE (reference sequence). V was pared by 2 bases and J by 2 bases, with 8 bases between. DNA for the CDR3: TGTGCCAGCAGCTTTGGGGACACTGGAAACACCATATATTTT. Protein product: CASSFGDTGNTIYF.

This sequence joins TRBV7-7 and TRBJ2-3; 8 bases match TRBD1. The J segment lost 9 bases and the V segment lost 1 base, leaving 12 bases of the junction unmatched. Germline loops: CDR1 SSHAT, CDR2 FNYEAQ (reference sequence). This CDR3 comprises 16 residues. DNA of the CDR3: TGTGCCAGCAGCTTAGGGGCTCCTGGACAGGGAATAACGCAGTATTTT. Translated: CASSLGAPGQGITQYF.

The J gene is TRBJ2-5, the V gene TRBV14, with 11 bases that match TRBD2. The CDR3 extends over 15 amino acids. Germline CDR1 is SGHDN and CDR2 is FVKESK. Trimming removed 6 bases from V and 1 base from J; junction bases left unmatched: 4. The CDR3 sequence: CASSPLAGAQETQYF. The CDR3 DNA is TGTGCCAGCAGTCCACTAGCGGGAGCCCAAGAGACCCAGTACTTC. Drawing the rest from reference TRBV14 and TRBJ2-5, the complete variable domain is EAGVTQFPSHSVIEKGQTVTLRCDPISGHDNLYWYRRVMGKEIKFLLHFVKESKQDESGMPNNRFLAERTGGTYSTLKVQPAELEDSGVYFCASSPLAGAQETQYFGPGTRLLVL.

The chain joins TRBV18 to TRBJ2-7; D may be TRBD2 (5 bases). CDR3 length equals 15 residues. The germline V gene encodes CDR1 KGHSH and CDR2 LQKENI. V was clipped by 2 bases and J by 2 bases, with 13 bases between them. CDR3 DNA: TGTGCCAGCTCACCAGGCAGCGGAATTACCTACGAGCAGTACTTC. Translating it yields CASSPGSGITYEQYF.

The chain is built from TRBV11-1 and TRBJ2-1; possible D gene TRBD2, 6 bases. Germline V gene data show CDR1 as SGHAT and CDR2 as FQDESV (reference sequence). V gave up 5 bases and J gave up 7 bases, with 18 bases separating them. The CDR3 spans 15 residues. The CDR3 protein is CASSDPRGSGNEQFF. In DNA form, the CDR3 reads TGTGCCAGCAGCGACCCCCGGGGGTCCGGGAATGAGCAGTTCTTC.

This rearrangement joins TRBV6-1 to TRBJ1-1, with 7 bases matching TRBD1. Losses at the gene ends were 7 bases for V and 0 bases for J; bases not matched to a gene: 8. CDR1 and CDR2 (germline): MNHNS, SASEGT. The CDR3 has 15 residues. This CDR3 is CASNRGQTMNTEAFF. CDR3 in DNA: TGTGCCAGCAACCGGGGACAGACCATGAACACTGAAGCTTTCTTT.

The V and J genes are TRBV30 and TRBJ2-5, with 7 bases aligning to TRBD1. The CDR3 spans 13 residues. Germline lookup yields CDR1 GTSNPN and CDR2 SVGIG (reference sequence). V gave up 4 bases and J gave up 5 bases; unmatched junction bases: 7. The DNA for the CDR3 is TGTGCCTGGAATAGACAGGGATGGGAGACCCAGTACTTC. The encoded protein is CAWNRQGWETQYF.

V is TRBV27 and J is TRBJ2-3; 10 positions match TRBD2. The CDR3 has 15 amino acids. Germline CDR1 MNHEY, CDR2 SMNVEV (reference sequence). Unmatched junction bases numbered 1, after V lost 2 bases and J lost 2 bases. DNA of the CDR3: TGTGCCAGCAGTTTAGGACTAGCGGCCACAGATACGCAGTATTTT. It is translated as CASSLGLAATDTQYF.

This chain connects TRBV10-2 to TRBJ1-5; D perhaps matches TRBD1 (6 bases). This CDR3 is 13 amino acids long. Trimming removed 8 bases from V and 8 bases from J, with 16 bases in between. Per germline, CDR1 WSHSY and CDR2 SAAADI. CDR3 residues: CASGRQAEEPQHF. The CDR3 DNA is TGCGCCAGCGGACGACAGGCCGAAGAGCCCCAGCATTTT.

V is TRBV30 and J is TRBJ2-3, with D maybe TRBD2 (7 bases). Germline loops: CDR1 GTSNPN, CDR2 SVGIG (reference sequence). CDR3 length: 16 residues. V was pared by 0 bases and J by 4 bases, with 17 bases between. DNA for the CDR3: TGTGCCTGGAGTGTACCCGGGGGGCTTGGGGCAGATACGCAGTATTTT. Protein sequence: CAWSVPGGLGADTQYF.

This rearrangement joins TRBV6-1 to TRBJ1-5, with D maybe TRBD1 (6 bases). The CDR3 length is 15 residues. Germline assignment: CDR1 MNHNS and CDR2 SASEGT. The V end lost 3 bases, the J end lost 1 base, and 10 bases lay between the germline ends. The CDR3 spells CASSDRQVSNQPQHF. The CDR3 DNA reads as TGTGCCAGCAGTGATCGACAGGTCAGCAATCAGCCCCAGCATTTT.

Only a few counts were recorded for this clone. The V gene is TRBV5-1, the J gene TRBJ1-1; D is perhaps TRBD1 (5 bases). The CDR3 spans 13 residues. V lost 1 base and J lost 5, with 9 bases in between. Germline V gives CDR1 SGHRS, CDR2 YFSETQ. CDR3 residues: CASSLWQGTEAFF. The CDR3 bases are TGCGCCAGCAGCTTGTGGCAGGGAACTGAAGCTTTCTTT.